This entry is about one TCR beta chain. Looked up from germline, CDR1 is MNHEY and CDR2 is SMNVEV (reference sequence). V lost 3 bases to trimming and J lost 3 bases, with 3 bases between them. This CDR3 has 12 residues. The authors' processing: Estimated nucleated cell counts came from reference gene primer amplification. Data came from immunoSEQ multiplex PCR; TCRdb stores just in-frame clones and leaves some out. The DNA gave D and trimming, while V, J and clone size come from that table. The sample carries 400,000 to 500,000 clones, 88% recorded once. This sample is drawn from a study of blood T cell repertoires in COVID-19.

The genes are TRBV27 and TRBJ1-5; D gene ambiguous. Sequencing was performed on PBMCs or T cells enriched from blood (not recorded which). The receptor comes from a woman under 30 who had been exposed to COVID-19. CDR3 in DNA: TGTGCCAGCAGTTTCTACAATCAGCCCCAGCATTTT. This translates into CASSFYNQPQHF.